This T cell receptor beta chain is from a study of blood T cell repertoires in COVID-19. Overall study: Material from acute and convalescent COVID-19 was sourced from the United States, Italy and Spain.

In the original analysis: Estimation of nucleated cell counts relied on the amplification of reference gene primers. The protocol was immunoSEQ multiplex PCR, while the TCRdb copy is restricted to in-frame clones and leaves out a portion. Clone size and the V and J calls come from that table; the DNA yielded D and trimming. In the table there are about 260,000 clones, roughly 88% of which are singletons. Sequencing input: peripheral blood. This TCR was sampled from a human donor in a cohort sampled during active COVID-19.

The CDR3 spells CASSGTANYGYTF. The CDR3 region has the DNA TGTGCCAGCAGCGGGACAGCTAACTATGGCTACACCTTC. The V gene is TRBV5-6, the J gene TRBJ1-2, with 7 bases aligning to TRBD1. From germline, CDR1 is SGHDT and CDR2 YYEEEE. This CDR3 is built from 13 residues. Unmatched junction bases numbered 0, after V lost 4 bases and J lost 0 bases.